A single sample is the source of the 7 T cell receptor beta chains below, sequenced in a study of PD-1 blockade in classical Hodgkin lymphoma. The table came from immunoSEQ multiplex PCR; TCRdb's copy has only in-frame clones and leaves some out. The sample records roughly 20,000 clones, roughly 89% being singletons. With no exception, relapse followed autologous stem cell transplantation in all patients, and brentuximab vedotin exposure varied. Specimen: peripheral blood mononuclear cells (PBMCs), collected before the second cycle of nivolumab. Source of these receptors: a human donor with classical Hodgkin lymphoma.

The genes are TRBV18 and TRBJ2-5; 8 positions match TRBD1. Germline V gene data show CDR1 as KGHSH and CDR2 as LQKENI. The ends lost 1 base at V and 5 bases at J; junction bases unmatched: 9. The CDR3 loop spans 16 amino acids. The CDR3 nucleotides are TGTGCCAGCTCACCACAGCTAGGACAGGGTCACGAGACCCAGTACTTC. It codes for CASSPQLGQGHETQYF.

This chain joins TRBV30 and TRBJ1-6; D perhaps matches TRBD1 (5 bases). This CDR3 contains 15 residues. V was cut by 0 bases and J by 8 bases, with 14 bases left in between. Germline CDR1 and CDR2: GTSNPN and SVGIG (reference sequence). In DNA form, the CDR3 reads TGTGCCTGGAGTGTACTCAGGGTTGGTGATTCACCCCTCCACTTT. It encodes CAWSVLRVGDSPLHF. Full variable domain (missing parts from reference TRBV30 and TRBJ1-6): SQTIHQWPATLVQPVGSPLSLECTVEGTSNPNLYWYRQAAGRGLQLLFYSVGIGQISSEVPQNLSASRPQDRQFILSSKKLLLSDSGFYLCAWSVLRVGDSPLHFGNGTRLTVT.

The CDR3 sequence: CASSAGTSSYEQYF. DNA of the CDR3: TGTGCCAGCAGCGCGGGGACTAGCAGCTACGAGCAGTACTTC. The V call is TRBV9, the J call TRBJ2-5, with TRBD2 matching 9 bases. The J call may be incorrect, as the DNA end agrees better with TRBJ2-7. Germline V gives CDR1 SGDLS, CDR2 YYNGEE. The CDR3 runs 14 residues.

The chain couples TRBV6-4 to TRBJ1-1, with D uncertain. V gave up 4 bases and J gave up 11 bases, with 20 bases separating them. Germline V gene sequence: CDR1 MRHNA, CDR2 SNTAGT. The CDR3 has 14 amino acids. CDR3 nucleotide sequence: TGTGCCAGCAGTGCGTCCCCCGGTACGGCAGAGGCTTTCTTT. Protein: CASSASPGTAEAFF.

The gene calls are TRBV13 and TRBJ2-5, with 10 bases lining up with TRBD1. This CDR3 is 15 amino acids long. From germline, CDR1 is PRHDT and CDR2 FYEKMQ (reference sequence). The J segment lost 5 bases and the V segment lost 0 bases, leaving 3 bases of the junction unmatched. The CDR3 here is CASSLGDRGLETQYF. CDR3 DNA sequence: TGTGCCAGCAGCTTAGGAGACAGGGGGCTTGAGACCCAGTACTTC.

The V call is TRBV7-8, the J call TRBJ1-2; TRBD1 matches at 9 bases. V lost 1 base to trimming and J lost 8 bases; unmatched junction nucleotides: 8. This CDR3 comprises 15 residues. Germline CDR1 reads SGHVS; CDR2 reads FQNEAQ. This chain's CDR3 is CASSLEGQGGFGYTF. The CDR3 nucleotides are TGTGCCAGCAGCTTAGAGGGACAGGGAGGGTTCGGCTACACCTTC.

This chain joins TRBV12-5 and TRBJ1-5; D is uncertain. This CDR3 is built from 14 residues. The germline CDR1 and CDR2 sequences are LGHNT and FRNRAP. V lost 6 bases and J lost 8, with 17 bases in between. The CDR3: CASGPDPIWEPQHF. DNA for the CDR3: TGTGCTAGTGGCCCGGACCCGATTTGGGAGCCCCAGCATTTT.